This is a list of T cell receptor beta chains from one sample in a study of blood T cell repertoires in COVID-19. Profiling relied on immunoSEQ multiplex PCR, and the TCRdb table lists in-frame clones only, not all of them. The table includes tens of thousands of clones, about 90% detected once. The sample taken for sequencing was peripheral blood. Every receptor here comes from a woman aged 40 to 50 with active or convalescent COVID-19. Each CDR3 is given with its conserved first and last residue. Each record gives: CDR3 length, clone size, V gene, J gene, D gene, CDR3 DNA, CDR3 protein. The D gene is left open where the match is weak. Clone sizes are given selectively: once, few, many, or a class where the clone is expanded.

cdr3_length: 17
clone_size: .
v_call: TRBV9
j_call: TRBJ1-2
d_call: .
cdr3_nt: TGTGCCAGCAGCCCTCGACACGCTCCCACCTCTAACTATGGCTACACCTTC
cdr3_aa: CASSPRHAPTSNYGYTF

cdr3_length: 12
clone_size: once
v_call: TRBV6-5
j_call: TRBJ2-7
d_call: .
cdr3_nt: TGTGCCAGCACAGAGGTTCTATGGGAGCAGTACTTC
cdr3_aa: CASTEVLWEQYF

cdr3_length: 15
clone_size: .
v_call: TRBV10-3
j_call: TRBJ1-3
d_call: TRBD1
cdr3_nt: TGTGCCATCAGAACCGGGACAGGGGTTGGAAACACCATATATTTT
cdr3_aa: CAIRTGTGVGNTIYF

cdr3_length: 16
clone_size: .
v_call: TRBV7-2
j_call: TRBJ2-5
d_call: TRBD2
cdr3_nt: TGTGCCAGCAGCTTAGGACTAGCGGGAGGTCAAGAGACCCAGTACTTC
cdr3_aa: CASSLGLAGGQETQYF

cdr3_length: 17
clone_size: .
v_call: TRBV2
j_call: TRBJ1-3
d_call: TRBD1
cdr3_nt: TGTGCCAGCAGTGAACACGGGACAGGGATATCTGGAAACACCATATATTTT
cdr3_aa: CASSEHGTGISGNTIYF

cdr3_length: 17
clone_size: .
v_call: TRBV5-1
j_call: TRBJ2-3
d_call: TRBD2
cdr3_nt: TGCGCCAGCAGCCCGCGACTAGCGGGAGGAATCAGGGATACGCAGTATTTT
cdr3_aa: CASSPRLAGGIRDTQYF

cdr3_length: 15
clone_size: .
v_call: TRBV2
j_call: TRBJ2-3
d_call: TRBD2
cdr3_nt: TGTGCCAGCAGTGGAGCGGGGGGGCCCACAGATACGCAGTATTTT
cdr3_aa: CASSGAGGPTDTQYF

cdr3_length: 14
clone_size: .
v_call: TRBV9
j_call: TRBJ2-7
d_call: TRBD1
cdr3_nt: TGTGCCAGCAGCGTAGGGGACAGCTCCTACGAGCAGTACTTC
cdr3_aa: CASSVGDSSYEQYF

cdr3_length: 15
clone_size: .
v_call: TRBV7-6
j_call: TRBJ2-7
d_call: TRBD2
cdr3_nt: TGTGCCAGCAGCTCCGGGACTACCCCCTCCTACGAGCAGTACTTC
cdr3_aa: CASSSGTTPSYEQYF

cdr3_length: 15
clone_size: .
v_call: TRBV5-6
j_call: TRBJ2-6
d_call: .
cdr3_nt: TGTGCCAGCAGTCAAGGAGGCTCTGGGGCCAACGTCCTGACTTTC
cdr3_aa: CASSQGGSGANVLTF

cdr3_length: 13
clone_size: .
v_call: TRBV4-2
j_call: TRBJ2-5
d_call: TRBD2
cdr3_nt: TGTGCCAGCAGCCAGTATAGCGGGGAGACCCAGTACTTC
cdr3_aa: CASSQYSGETQYF

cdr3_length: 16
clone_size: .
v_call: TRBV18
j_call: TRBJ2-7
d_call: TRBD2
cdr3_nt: TGTGCCAGCTCACCACCCACCGGGACTAGAAGCTACGAGCAGTACTTC
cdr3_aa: CASSPPTGTRSYEQYF

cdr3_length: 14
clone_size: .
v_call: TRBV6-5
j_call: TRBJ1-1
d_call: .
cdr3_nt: TGTGCCAGCAATGGGGGGGGGCACAACACTGAAGCTTTCTTT
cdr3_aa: CASNGGGHNTEAFF

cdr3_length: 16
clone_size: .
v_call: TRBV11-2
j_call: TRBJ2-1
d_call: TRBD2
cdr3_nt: TGTGCCAGCAGCCCCTCCCGGCGGGGGGCGGGCAATGAGCAGTTCTTC
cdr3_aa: CASSPSRRGAGNEQFF